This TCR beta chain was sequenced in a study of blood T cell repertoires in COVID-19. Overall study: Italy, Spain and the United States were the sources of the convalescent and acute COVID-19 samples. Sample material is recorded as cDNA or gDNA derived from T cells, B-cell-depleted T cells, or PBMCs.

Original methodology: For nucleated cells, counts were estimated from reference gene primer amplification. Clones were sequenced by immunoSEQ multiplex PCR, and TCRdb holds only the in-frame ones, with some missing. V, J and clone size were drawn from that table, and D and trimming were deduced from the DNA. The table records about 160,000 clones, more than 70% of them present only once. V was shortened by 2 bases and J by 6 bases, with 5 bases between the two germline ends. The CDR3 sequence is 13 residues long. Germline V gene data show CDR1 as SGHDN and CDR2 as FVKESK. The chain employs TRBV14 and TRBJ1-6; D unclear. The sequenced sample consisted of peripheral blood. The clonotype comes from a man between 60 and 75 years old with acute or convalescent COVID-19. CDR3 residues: CASSQIVNSPLHF. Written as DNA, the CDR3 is TGTGCCAGCAGCCAAATAGTTAATTCACCCCTCCACTTT.